Described below is a single T cell receptor beta chain sequence and its context. Its target is unknown. TCRdb reprocessed the reads via MiXCR and lists one record per CDR3 protein. The sample yields about 60,000 distinct CDR3 sequences, 33% seen once. The CDR3 has 13 amino acids. Trimming stripped 4 bases from V and 7 bases from J, with 13 bases between. Germline CDR1 and CDR2: ENHRY and SYGVKD. The data originate from a study of T cell repertoires in cytomegalovirus infection. Study-level findings and limits: HLA-C-restricted TCR beta clonotypes specific for CMV led the ex vivo response. CMV carriers with the relevant HLA were identified by cumulative public TCR beta family frequency.

The chain uses TRBV10-3 and TRBJ1-1; possibly TRBD1 for D (6 bases). The receptor's source is a human donor in good health (CMV status not recorded). Some clones in this sample may be carry-over from other donors' samples. The sample comprised PBMCs, sequenced either directly or after in vitro stimulation (not recorded which). CDR3 DNA: TGTGCCATCAGTGGGGGGACACACTATGAAGCTTTCTTT. Encoded protein: CAISGGTHYEAFF.